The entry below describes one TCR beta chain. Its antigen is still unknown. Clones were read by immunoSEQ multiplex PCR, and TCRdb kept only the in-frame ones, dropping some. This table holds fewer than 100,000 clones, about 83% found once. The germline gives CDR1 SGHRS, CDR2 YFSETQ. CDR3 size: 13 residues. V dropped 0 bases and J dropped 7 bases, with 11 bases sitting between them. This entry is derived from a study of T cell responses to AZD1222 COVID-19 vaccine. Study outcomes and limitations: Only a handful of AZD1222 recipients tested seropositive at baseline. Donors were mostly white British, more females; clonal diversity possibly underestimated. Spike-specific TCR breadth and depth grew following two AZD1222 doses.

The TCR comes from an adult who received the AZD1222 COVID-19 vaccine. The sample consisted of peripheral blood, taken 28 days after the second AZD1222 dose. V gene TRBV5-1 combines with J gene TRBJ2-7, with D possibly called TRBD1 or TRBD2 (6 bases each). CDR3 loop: CASSLEGGGEQYF. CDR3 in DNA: TGCGCCAGCAGCTTGGAGGGGGGCGGTGAGCAGTACTTC. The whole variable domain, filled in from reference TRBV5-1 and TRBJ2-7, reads KAGVTQTPRYLIKTRGQQVTLSCSPISGHRSVSWYQQTPGQGLQFLFEYFSETQRNKGNFPGRFSGRQFSNSRSEMNVSTLELGDSALYLCASSLEGGGEQYFGPGTRLTVT.